These T cell receptor beta chains were read from a single sample in a study of blood T cell repertoires in COVID-19. Profiled with immunoSEQ multiplex PCR; TCRdb holds only in-frame clones, not every one. The table shows fewer than 80,000 clones, with roughly nine tenths occurring only once. Sequencing was performed on peripheral blood. Receptor source: a man aged 30 to 45 with acute or convalescent COVID-19. Each CDR3 is given with its conserved first and last residue. Fields, in order: V gene, J gene, D gene, clone size, CDR3 protein, CDR3 DNA. D genes are given only for firm matches. Size tells how often a clone was seen (once, few, many) or the class of an expanded clone, and some rows leave it out.

>TRBV27|TRBJ2-4|NA|NA
CASSTLGRKNIQYF
TGTGCCAGCAGTACGCTAGGCCGCAAAAACATTCAGTACTTC
>TRBV7-2|TRBJ2-3|TRBD2|NA
CASSLGTSSHTQYF
TGTGCCAGCAGCTTAGGGACTAGTTCTCATACGCAGTATTTT
>TRBV24-1|TRBJ2-1|TRBD2|NA
CATSGTGGLAGYNEQFF
TGTGCCACCTCCGGGACAGGGGGACTAGCGGGATACAATGAGCAGTTCTTC
>TRBV2|TRBJ2-3|TRBD2|NA
CASSESGLAGGIDTQYF
TGTGCCAGCAGTGAATCGGGACTAGCGGGAGGAATTGATACGCAGTATTTT
>TRBV5-1|TRBJ2-5|TRBD2|NA
CASSLVLAGKETQYF
TGCGCCAGCAGCTTGGTTTTAGCGGGAAAAGAGACCCAGTACTTC
>TRBV6-5|TRBJ2-3|NA|NA
CASSYSGVDTDTQYF
TGTGCCAGCAGTTACTCGGGAGTAGACACAGATACGCAGTATTTT
>TRBV4-3|TRBJ2-1|NA|NA
CASSQEPRASYNEQFF
TGCGCCAGCAGCCAAGAGCCAAGAGCATCCTACAATGAGCAGTTCTTC
>TRBV2|TRBJ1-2|TRBD1|NA
CASKPRQGNYGYTF
TGTGCCAGCAAACCTAGACAGGGGAACTATGGCTACACCTTC
>TRBV13|TRBJ2-2|NA|NA
CASSLLLAGELFF
TGTGCCAGCAGCTTACTTCTCGCCGGGGAGCTGTTTTTT
>TRBV27|TRBJ2-7|NA|NA
CASRPLWTEPEQYF
TGTGCCAGCAGACCCCTTTGGACAGAACCCGAGCAGTACTTC
>TRBV28|TRBJ1-2|TRBD1|once
CASTFTGTGGPTYGYTF
TGTGCCAGCACCTTTACCGGGACAGGGGGCCCGACCTATGGCTACACCTTC
>TRBV19|TRBJ1-3|NA|NA
CASRVQEEYFGNTIYF
TGTGCCAGTAGGGTTCAGGAAGAATACTTTGGAAACACCATATATTTT
>TRBV28|TRBJ2-3|TRBD2|NA
CASSLLAGGTDTQYF
TGTGCCAGCAGTCTACTAGCGGGTGGGACAGATACGCAGTATTTT
>TRBV6-1|TRBJ1-5|NA|NA
CASSETLAGRDQPQHF
TGTGCCAGCAGTGAAACTCTGGCAGGCAGGGATCAGCCCCAGCATTTT
>TRBV19|TRBJ2-4|NA|NA
CASGDVAKNIQYF
TGTGCCAGCGGGGATGTAGCCAAAAACATTCAGTACTTC
>TRBV3-1/TRBV3-2|TRBJ2-7|NA|NA
CASSRGGEQYF
TGTGCCAGCAGCCGTGGCGGCGAGCAGTACTTC
>TRBV4-1|TRBJ2-2|NA|NA
CASSNPEWSAGELFF
TGCGCCAGCAGCAACCCGGAGTGGTCAGCCGGGGAGCTGTTTTTT
>TRBV29-1|TRBJ1-2|NA|once
CSADLGHTGYTF
TGCAGCGCTGATTTGGGACATACAGGCTACACCTTC
>TRBV4-3|TRBJ2-2|NA|NA
CASSQDRVYTGELFF
TGCGCCAGCAGCCAAGATCGAGTCTACACCGGGGAGCTGTTTTTT
>TRBV13|TRBJ2-7|TRBD2|NA
CASSYGTSGSYDEQYF
TGTGCCAGCAGCTACGGGACTAGCGGGAGTTACGACGAGCAGTACTTC
>TRBV7-2|TRBJ1-5|TRBD1|NA
CASSQDRVANQPQHF
TGTGCCAGCAGCCAGGACAGGGTCGCCAATCAGCCCCAGCATTTT
>TRBV29-1|TRBJ2-7|NA|once
CSVTVSYEQYF
TGCAGCGTAACGGTCTCCTACGAGCAGTACTTC
>TRBV28|TRBJ2-3|NA|NA
CASLASGGSTDTQYF
TGTGCCAGTCTGGCGAGTGGCGGGAGCACAGATACGCAGTATTTT
>TRBV2|TRBJ2-7|TRBD1|NA
CASSEQGEGYEQYF
TGTGCCAGCAGTGAACAGGGGGAAGGCTACGAGCAGTACTTC
>TRBV2|TRBJ2-3|NA|NA
CASSEETDSSTDTQYF
TGTGCCAGCAGTGAAGAGACGGACTCTAGCACAGATACGCAGTATTTT
>TRBV2|TRBJ1-1|NA|NA
CASSREATEAFF
TGTGCCAGCAGTAGGGAGGCCACTGAAGCTTTCTTT
>TRBV11-2|TRBJ1-1|TRBD1|NA
CASSRTGVEAFF
TGTGCCAGCAGCAGGACAGGGGTGGAAGCTTTCTTT
>TRBV11-3|TRBJ2-2|NA|NA
CASSSGAGELFF
TGTGCCAGCAGCTCAGGGGCCGGGGAGCTGTTTTTT